The TCR beta chain under discussion was sequenced for a study of beta chain features in type 1 diabetes. General observations from the study: In the patient group, naive, central memory and Treg TCRB repertoires seemed more alike than in the healthy donor group. Overrepresentation of cells with high TCR expression could result from cDNA sequencing. Fewer junction insertions and more nucleotide deletions appeared in type 1 diabetes patients.

CDR1 SGHDN and CDR2 FVKESK come from the germline V gene. V lost 4 bases to trimming and J lost 8 bases, with 12 bases between them. CDR3 size: 13 residues. Sequencing targeted expressed TCRB transcripts, as all isolated RNA had been reverse transcribed. Assay used: immunoSEQ multiplex PCR; TCRdb lists only in-frame clones, some missing. The sample lists 450,000 to 550,000 clones; 30% were seen once. A CD45RO/CCR7/CD25/CD127/CD95/CD27 panel sorted naive, central memory, regulatory and stem cell-like memory CD4+ cells. With respect to this clone: Its specificity is unknown. The identical CDR3 is also encoded by other nucleotide sequences in the sample.

The specimen sequenced was naive CD4+ T cells from blood. This chain links TRBV14 with TRBJ2-1, with D unresolved. This TCR derives from a man between 18 and 29 years old in good health. CDR3 sequence reads: CASSRDLADEQFF. The CDR3 DNA sequence: TGTGCCAGCAGCCGCGACCTCGCAGATGAGCAGTTCTTC.